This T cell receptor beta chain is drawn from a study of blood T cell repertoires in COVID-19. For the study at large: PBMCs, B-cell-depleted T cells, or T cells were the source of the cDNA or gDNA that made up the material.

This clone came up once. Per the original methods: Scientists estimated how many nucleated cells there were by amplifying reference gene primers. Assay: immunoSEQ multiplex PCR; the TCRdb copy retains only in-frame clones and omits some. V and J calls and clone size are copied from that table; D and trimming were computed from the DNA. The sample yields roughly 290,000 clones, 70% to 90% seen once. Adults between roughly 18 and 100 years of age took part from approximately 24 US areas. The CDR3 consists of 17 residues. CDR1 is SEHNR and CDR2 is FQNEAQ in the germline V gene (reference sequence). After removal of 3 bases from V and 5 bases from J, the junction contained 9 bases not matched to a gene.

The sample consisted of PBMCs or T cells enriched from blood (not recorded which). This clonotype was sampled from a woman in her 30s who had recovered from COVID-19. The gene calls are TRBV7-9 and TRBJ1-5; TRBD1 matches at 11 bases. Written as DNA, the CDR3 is TGTGCCAGCAGCTTCGGACAGGGGGCGAATTCCCATCAGCCCCAGCATTTT. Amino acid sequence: CASSFGQGANSHQPQHF.